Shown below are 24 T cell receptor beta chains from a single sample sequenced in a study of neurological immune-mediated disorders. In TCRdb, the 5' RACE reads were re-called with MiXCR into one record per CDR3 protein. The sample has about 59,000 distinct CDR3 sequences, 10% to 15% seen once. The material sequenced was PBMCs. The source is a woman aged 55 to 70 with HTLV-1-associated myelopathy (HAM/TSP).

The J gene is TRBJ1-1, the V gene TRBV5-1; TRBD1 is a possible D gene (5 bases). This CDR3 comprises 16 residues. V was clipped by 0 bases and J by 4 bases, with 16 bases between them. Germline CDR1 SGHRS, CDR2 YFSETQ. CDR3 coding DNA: TGCGCCAGCAGCTTGGGAGGCAGGGATGGGGTCACTGAAGCTTTCTTT. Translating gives CASSLGGRDGVTEAFF.

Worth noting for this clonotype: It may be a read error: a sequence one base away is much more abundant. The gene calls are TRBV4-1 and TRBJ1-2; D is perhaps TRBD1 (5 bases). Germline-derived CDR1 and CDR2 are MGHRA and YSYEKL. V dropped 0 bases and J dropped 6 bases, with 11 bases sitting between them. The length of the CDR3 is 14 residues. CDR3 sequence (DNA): TGCGCCAGCAGCCAAGATGCAAGGGGTGATGGCTACACCTTC. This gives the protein CASSQDARGDGYTF.

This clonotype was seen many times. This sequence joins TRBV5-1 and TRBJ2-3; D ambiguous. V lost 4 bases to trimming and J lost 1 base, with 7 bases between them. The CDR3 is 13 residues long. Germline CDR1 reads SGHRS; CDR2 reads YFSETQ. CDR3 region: CASSGIGTDTQYF. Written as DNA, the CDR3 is TGCGCCAGCAGCGGGATAGGCACAGATACGCAGTATTTT.

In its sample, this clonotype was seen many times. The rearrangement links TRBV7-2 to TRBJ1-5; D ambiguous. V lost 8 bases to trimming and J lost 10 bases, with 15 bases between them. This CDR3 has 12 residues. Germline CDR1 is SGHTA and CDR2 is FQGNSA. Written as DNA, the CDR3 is TGTGCCAGCGGAACACCCGGGTTTCCCCAGCATTTT. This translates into CASGTPGFPQHF.

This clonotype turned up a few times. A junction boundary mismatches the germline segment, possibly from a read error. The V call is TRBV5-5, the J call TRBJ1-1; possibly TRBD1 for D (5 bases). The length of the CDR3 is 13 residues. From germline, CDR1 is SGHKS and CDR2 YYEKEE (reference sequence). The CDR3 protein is CASSLRGNTEDFF. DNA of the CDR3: TGTGCCAGCAGCTTGAGGGGAAACACTGAAGATTTCTTT.

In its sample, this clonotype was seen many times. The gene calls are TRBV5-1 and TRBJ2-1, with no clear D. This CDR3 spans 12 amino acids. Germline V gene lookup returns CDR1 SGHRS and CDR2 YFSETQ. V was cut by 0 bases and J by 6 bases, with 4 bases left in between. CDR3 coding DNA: TGCGCCAGCAGCTTGGAGGTCAATGAGCAGTTCTTC. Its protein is CASSLEVNEQFF. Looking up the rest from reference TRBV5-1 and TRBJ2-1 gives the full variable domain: KAGVTQTPRYLIKTRGQQVTLSCSPISGHRSVSWYQQTPGQGLQFLFEYFSETQRNKGNFPGRFSGRQFSNSRSEMNVSTLELGDSALYLCASSLEVNEQFFGPGTRLTVL.

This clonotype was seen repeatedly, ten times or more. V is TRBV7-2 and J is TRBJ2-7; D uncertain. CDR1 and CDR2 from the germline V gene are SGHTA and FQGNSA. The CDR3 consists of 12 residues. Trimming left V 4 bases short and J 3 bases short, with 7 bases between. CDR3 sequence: CASSSDVYEQYF. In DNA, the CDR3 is TGTGCCAGCAGCTCGGATGTCTACGAGCAGTACTTC.

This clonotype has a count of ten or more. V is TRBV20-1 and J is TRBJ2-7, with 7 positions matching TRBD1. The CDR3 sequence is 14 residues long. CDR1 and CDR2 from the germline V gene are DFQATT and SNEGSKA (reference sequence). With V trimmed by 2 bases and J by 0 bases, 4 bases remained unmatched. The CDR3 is CSARKGDSSYEQYF. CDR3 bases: TGCAGTGCTAGAAAGGGGGACAGCTCCTACGAGCAGTACTTC.

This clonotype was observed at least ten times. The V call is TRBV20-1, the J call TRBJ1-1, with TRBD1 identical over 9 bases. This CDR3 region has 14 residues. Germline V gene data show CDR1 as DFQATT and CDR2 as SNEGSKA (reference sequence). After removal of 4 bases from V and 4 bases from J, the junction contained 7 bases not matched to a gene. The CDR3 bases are TGCAGTGCTAAACAGGGGGCTGGGCTCACTGAAGCTTTCTTT. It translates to CSAKQGAGLTEAFF.

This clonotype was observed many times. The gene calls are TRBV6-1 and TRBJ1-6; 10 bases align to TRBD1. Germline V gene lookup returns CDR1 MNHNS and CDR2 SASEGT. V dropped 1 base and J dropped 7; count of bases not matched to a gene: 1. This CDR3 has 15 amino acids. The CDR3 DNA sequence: TGTGCCAGCAGTGAAGGGACAGGGGGAAATTCACCCCTCCACTTT. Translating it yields CASSEGTGGNSPLHF.

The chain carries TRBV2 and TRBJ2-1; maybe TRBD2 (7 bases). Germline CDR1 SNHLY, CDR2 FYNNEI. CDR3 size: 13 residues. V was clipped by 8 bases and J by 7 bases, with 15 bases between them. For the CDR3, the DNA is TGTGCCAGCGAGGGGGGGGAGTCTAATGAGCAGTTCTTC. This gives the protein CASEGGESNEQFF.

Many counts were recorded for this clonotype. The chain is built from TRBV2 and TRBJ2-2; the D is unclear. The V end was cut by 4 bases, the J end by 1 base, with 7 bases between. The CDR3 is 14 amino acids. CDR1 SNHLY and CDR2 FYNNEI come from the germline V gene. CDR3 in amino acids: CASSGAGNTGELFF. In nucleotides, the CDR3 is TGTGCCAGCAGTGGGGCAGGGAACACCGGGGAGCTGTTTTTT.

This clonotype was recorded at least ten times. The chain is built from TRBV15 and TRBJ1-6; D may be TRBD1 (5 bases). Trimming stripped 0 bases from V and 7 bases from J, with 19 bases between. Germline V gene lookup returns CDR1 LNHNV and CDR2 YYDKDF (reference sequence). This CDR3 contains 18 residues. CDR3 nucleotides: TGTGCCACCAGCAGAGATAGGGGCGGGTCGACGGCAAATTCACCCCTCCACTTT. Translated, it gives CATSRDRGGSTANSPLHF.

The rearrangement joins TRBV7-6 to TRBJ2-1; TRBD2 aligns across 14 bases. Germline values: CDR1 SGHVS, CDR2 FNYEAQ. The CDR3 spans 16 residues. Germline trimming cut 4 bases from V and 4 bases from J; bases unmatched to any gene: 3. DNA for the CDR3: TGTGCCAGCAGCTCAAGACTAGCGGGAGGGTACAATGAGCAGTTCTTC. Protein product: CASSSRLAGGYNEQFF.

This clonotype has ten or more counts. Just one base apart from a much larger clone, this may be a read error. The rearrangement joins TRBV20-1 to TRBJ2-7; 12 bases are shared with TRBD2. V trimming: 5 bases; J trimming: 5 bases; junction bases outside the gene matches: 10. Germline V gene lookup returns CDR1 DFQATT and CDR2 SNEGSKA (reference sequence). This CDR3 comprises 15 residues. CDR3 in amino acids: CSARGLAGPRDEQYF. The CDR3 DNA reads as TGCAGTGCTCGGGGACTAGCGGGCCCCCGGGACGAGCAGTACTTC.

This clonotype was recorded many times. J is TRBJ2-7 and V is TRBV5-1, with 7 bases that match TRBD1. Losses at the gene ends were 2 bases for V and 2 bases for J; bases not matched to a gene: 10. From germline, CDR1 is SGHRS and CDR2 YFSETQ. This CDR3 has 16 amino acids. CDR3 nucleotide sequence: TGCGCCAGCAGCTTAGGTTGGGACAGAGAAACCTACGAGCAGTACTTC. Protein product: CASSLGWDRETYEQYF.

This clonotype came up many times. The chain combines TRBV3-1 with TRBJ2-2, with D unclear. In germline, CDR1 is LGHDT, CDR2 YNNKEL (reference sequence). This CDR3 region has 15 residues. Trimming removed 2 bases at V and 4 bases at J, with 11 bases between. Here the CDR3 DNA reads TGTGCCAGCAGCCAACAACCCTTAGGCACCGGGGAGCTGTTTTTT. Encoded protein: CASSQQPLGTGELFF.

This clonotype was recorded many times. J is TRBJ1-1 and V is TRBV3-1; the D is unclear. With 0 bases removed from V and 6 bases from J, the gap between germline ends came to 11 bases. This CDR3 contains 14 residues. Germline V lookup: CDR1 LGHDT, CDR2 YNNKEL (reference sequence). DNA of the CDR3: TGTGCCAGCAGCCAAGATCTTACCGAGCCTGAAGCTTTCTTT. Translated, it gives CASSQDLTEPEAFF.

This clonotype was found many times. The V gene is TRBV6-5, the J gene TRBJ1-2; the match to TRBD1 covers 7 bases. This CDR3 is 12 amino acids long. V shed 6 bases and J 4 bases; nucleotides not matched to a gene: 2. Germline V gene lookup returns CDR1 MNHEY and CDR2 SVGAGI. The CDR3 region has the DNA TGTGCCAGCAGGCGGGACAGCTATGGCTACACCTTC. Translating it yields CASRRDSYGYTF.

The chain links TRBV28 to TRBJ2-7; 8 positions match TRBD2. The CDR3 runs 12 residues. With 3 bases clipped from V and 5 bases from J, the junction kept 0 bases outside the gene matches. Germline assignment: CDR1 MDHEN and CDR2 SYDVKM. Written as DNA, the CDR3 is TGTGCCAGCAGTTTGCGGGAGGACGAGCAGTACTTC. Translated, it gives CASSLREDEQYF.

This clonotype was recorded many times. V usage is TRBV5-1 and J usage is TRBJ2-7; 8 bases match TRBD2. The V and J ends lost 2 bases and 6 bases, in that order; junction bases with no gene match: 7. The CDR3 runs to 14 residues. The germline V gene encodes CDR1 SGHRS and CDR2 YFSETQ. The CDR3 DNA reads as TGCGCCAGCAGCTTCGGGGGGGCTACTATCGAGCAGTACTTC. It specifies CASSFGGATIEQYF.

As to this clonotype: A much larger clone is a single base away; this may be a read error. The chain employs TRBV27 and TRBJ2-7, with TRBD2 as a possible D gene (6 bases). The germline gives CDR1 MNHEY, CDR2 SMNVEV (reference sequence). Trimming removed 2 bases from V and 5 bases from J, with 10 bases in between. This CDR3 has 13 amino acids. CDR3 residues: CASSLIADNEQYF. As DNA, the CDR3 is TGTGCCAGCAGTTTAATAGCGGACAACGAGCAGTACTTC.

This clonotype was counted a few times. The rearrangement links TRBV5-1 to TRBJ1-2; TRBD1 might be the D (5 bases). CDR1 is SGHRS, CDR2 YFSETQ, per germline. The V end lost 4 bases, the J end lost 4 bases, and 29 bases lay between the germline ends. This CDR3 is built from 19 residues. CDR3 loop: CASSPEGPRRGELSYGYTF. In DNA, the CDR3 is TGCGCCAGCAGCCCGGAAGGACCGCGACGGGGGGAACTTTCCTATGGCTACACCTTC.

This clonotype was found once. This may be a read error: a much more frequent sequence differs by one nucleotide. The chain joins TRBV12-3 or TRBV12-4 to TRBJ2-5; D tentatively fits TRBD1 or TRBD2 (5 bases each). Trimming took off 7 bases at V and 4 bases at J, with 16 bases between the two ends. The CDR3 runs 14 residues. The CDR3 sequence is CASTGSMGVETQYF. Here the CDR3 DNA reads TGTGCCAGCACAGGATCCATGGGGGTAGAGACCCAGTACTTC.